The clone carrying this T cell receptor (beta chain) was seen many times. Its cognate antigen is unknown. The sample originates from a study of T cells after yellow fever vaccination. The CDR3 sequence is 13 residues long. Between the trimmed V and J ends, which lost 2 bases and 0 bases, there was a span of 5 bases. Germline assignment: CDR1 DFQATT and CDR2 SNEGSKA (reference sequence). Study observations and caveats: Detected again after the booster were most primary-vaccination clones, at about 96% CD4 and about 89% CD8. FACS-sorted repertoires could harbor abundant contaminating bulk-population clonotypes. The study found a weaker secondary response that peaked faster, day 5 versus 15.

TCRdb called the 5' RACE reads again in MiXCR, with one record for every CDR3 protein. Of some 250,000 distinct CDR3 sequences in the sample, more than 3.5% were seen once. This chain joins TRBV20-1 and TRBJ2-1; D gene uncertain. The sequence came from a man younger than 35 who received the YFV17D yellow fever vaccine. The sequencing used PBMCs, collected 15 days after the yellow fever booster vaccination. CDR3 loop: CSARLYSYNEQFF. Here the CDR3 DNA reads TGCAGTGCTAGACTCTACTCCTACAATGAGCAGTTCTTC.